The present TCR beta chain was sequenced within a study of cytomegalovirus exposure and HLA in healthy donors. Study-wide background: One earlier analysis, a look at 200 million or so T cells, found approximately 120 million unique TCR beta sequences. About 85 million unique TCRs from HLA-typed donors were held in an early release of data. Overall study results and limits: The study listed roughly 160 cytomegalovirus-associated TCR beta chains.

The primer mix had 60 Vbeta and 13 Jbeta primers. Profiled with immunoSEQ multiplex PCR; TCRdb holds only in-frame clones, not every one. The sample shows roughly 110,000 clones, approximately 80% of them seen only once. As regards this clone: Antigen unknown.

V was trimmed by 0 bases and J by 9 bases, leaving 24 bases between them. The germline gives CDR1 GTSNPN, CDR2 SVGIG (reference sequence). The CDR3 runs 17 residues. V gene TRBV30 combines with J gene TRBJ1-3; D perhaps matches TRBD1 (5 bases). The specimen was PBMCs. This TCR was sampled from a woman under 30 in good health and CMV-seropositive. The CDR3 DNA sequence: TGTGCCTGGAGTGTACGGCGGGGTAGGGCCACGGGGGTCACCATATATTTT. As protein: CAWSVRRGRATGVTIYF. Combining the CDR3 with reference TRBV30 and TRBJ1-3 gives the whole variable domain SQTIHQWPATLVQPVGSPLSLECTVEGTSNPNLYWYRQAAGRGLQLLFYSVGIGQISSEVPQNLSASRPQDRQFILSSKKLLLSDSGFYLCAWSVRRGRATGVTIYFGEGSWLTVV.